This T cell receptor beta chain was recorded in a study of control samples from healthy donors and cancer patients. Deletions cut 1 base from V and 0 bases from J, with 11 bases between. Germline CDR1 reads LGHNA; CDR2 reads YSLEER. The CDR3 contains 16 residues. Sequencing was performed with immunoSEQ multiplex PCR; in TCRdb, only in-frame clones are kept and a portion is missing. The table includes approximately 70,000 clones, about nine tenths detected once. V usage is TRBV4-3 and J usage is TRBJ2-3; a weak D match, TRBD1 (5 bases). The TCR originated in a man aged 55-75 years with colorectal cancer. Sequencing was done on a sample of PBMCs. CDR3 coding DNA: TGCGCCAGCAGCCAAGTTGGGGCTACGAGCACAGATACGCAGTATTTT. Translated: CASSQVGATSTDTQYF.